Reported below is one TCR beta chain. With 4 bases removed from V and 4 bases from J, the gap between germline ends came to 7 bases. The CDR3 has 12 amino acids. CDR1 and CDR2 (germline): MNHEY, SMNVEV (reference sequence). The sample belongs to a study of blood T cell repertoires in COVID-19. Measured with immunoSEQ multiplex PCR; TCRdb has only the in-frame clones, and not every one. In the table there are 250,000 or so clones, approximately 82% of which are singletons. The specimen was peripheral blood. This sequence originates from a man younger than 40 who had recovered from COVID-19. J is TRBJ1-1 and V is TRBV27; the D gene is possibly TRBD1 (5 bases). The CDR3 spells CASSSGGTEAFF. In DNA form, the CDR3 reads TGTGCCAGCAGTTCCGGGGGCACTGAAGCTTTCTTT.